The T cell receptor beta chain under discussion was sequenced for a study of patients and donors after allogeneic stem cell transplantation. In this sample, this clonotype turned up many times. From germline, CDR1 is MNHEY and CDR2 SVGAGI. Germline trimming cut 6 bases from V and 12 bases from J; bases unmatched to any gene: 15. The length of the CDR3 is 15 residues. MiXCR, run by TCRdb on the RT-PCR reads, gives a single entry per CDR3 protein. This sample has over 150,000 distinct CDR3 sequences, with around two fifths found just once. V gene TRBV6-5 combines with J gene TRBJ1-4; TRBD1 agrees at 8 bases. The clonotype originates from a human donor who was either an allogeneic HSCT recipient or a stem cell or donor lymphocyte infusion donor (not recorded which). It is not recorded whose cells these are; they may come from a transplant donor. The sequencing input was blood, either unsorted or a sorted T cell fraction (not recorded which). Here the CDR3 DNA reads TGTGCCAGCAGCCCTCCGGGACAGGCGCCCTCTGAACTGTTTTTT. This gives the protein CASSPPGQAPSELFF.